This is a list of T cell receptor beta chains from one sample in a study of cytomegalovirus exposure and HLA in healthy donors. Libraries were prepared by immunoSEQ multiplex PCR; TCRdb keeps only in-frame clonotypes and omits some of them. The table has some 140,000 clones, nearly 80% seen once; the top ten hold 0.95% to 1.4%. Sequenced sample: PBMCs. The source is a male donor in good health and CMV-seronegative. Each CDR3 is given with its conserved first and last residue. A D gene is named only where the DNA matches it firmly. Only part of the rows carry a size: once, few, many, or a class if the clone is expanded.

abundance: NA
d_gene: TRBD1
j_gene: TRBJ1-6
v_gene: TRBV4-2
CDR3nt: TGTGCCAGCAGCCACCTCGACAGGGGCTCACCCCTCCACTTT
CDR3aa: CASSHLDRGSPLHF

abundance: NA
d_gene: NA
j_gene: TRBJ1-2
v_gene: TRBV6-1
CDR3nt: TGTGCCAGCAGTGAAGGGCCGGAGAGGATCTTC
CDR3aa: CASSEGPERIF

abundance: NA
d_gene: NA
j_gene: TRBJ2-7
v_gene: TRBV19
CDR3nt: TGTGCCAGTAGTAAGGGACTCGATGCAACCTACGAGCAGTACTTC
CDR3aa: CASSKGLDATYEQYF

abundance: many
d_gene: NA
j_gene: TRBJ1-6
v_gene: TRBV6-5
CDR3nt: TGTGCCAGCAGTTACGCCCGGGTCAGCTTGAATTCACCCCTCCACTTT
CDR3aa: CASSYARVSLNSPLHF

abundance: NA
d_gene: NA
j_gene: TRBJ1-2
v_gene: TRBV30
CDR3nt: TGTGCCTGGAAAACTGTAGATGGCTACACCTTC
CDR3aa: CAWKTVDGYTF

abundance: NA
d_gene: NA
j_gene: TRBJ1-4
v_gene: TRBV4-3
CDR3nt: TGCGCCAGCAGCTCAGGCAGGGTCAAAGAAAAACTGTTTTTT
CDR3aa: CASSSGRVKEKLFF

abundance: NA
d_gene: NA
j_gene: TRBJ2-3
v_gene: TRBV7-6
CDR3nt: TGTGCCAGCAGCCCGCCGGGACTTGGGCAGGACACAGATACGCAGTATTTT
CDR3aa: CASSPPGLGQDTDTQYF

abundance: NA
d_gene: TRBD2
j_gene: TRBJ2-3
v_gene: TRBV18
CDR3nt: TGTGCCAGCTCACTAAGACAGCGGGGGACCCCGTCAGATACGCAGTATTTT
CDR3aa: CASSLRQRGTPSDTQYF

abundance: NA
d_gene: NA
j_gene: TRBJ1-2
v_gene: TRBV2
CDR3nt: TGTGCCAGCAGTGGGGCCAGGGATCGCGGCTACACCTTC
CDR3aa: CASSGARDRGYTF

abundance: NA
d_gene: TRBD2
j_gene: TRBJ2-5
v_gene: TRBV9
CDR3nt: TGTGCCAGCAGCGAAGGACTAGCGGAAGAGACCCAGTACTTC
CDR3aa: CASSEGLAEETQYF

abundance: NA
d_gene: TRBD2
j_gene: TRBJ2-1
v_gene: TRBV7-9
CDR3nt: TGTGCCAGCAGCCAGCGGGGAGGATACAATGAGCAGTTCTTC
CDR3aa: CASSQRGGYNEQFF

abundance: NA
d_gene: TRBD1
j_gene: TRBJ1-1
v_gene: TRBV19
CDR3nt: TGTGCCAGTAGTGGACAGGGGAAACCGAACACTGAAGCTTTCTTT
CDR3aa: CASSGQGKPNTEAFF

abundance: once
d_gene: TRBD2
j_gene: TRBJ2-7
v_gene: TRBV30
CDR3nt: TGTGCTCGCGCTAGCGGGGGGGCGTACGAGCAGTACTTC
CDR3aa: CARASGGAYEQYF

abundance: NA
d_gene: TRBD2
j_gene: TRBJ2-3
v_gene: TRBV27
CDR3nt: TGTGCCAGCAGTCGCCGGGACTACTCTCCAGATACGCAGTATTTT
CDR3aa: CASSRRDYSPDTQYF

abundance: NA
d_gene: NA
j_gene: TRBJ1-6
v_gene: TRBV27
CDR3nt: TGTGCCAGCACCCCCTCCGGGGGATCACCCCTCCACTTT
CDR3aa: CASTPSGGSPLHF

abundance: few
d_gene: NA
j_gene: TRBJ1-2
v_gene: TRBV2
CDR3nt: TGTGCCAGCAGCTATGCTAACTATGGCTACACCTTC
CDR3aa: CASSYANYGYTF

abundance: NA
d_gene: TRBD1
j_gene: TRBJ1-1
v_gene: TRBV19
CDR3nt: TGTGCCAGTAGTATAAAATTCAGCGGGACAGGGGGATCTGAAGCTTTCTTT
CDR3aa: CASSIKFSGTGGSEAFF

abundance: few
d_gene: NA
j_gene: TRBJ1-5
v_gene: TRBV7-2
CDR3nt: TGTGCCAGCAGCTTAGTGTCAGGGAGCAATCAGCCCCAGCATTTT
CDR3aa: CASSLVSGSNQPQHF

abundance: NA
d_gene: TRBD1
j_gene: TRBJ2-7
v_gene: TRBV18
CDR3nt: TGTGCCAGCTCACCCCCGGGACAGAGTAACTACGAGCAGTACTTC
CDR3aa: CASSPPGQSNYEQYF

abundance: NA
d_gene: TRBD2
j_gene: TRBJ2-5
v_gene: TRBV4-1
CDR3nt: TGCGCCAGCAGCCAAGTACTAGCGGGGGACGAAGGCTTGAATATGGAGACCCAGTACTTC
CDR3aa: CASSQVLAGDEGLNMETQYF

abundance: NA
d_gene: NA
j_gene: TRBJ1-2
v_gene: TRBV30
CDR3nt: TGTGCCTGGAGTGCCAGGGACTTTAACTATGGCTACACCTTC
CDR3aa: CAWSARDFNYGYTF

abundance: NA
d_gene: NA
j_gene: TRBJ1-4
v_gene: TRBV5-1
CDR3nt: TGCGCCAGCAGTTCCCGACAGAATAATGAAAAACTGTTTTTT
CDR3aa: CASSSRQNNEKLFF

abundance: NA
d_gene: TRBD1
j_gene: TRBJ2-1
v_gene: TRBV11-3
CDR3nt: TGTGCCAGCAGCTTGGACCGGGACAGGGTCAATGAGCAGTTCTTC
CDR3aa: CASSLDRDRVNEQFF

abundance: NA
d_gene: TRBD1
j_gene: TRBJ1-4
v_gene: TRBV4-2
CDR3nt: TGTGCCAGCAGCCGGGGACAGGGGGATGGGGAAAAACTGTTTTTT
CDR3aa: CASSRGQGDGEKLFF

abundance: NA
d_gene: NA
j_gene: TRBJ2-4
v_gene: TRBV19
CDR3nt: TGTGCCAGTAGTTCCACCCCCGGCAAAAACATTCAGTACTTC
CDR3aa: CASSSTPGKNIQYF

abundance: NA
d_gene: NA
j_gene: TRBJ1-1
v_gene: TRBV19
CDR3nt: TGTGCCAGTAGTATCTTCTCGAACACTGAAGCTTTCTTT
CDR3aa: CASSIFSNTEAFF

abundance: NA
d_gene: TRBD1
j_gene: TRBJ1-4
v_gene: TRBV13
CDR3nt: TGTGCCAGCAGCCGCTGGGGACAGGGATTAACTAATGAAAAACTGTTTTTT
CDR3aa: CASSRWGQGLTNEKLFF

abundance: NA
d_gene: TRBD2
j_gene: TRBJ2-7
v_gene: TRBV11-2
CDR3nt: TGTGCCAGCAGCACCGTTGGAGCGGGAAGCTCCTACGAGCAGTACTTC
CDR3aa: CASSTVGAGSSYEQYF

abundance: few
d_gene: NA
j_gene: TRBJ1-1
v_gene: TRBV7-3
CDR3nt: TGTGCCAGCAGCTTCGGGGAGGCGTCTGAAGCTTTCTTT
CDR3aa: CASSFGEASEAFF

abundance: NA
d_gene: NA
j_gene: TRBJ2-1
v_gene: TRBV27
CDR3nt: TGTGCCAGCAGCCCGAAAAGGGGGAATGAGCAGTTCTTC
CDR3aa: CASSPKRGNEQFF

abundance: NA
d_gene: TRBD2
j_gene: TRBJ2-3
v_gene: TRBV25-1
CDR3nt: TGTGCCAGCAGTGAGCCCGGACTAGCGGGGGGGCGAGATACGCAGTATTTT
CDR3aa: CASSEPGLAGGRDTQYF

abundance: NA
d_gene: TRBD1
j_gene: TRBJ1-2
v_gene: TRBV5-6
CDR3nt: TGTGCCAGCGGAGACAGGGAAGATCGCTACACCTTC
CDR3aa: CASGDREDRYTF

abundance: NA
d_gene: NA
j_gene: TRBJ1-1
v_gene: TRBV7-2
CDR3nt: TGTGCCAGCAGCTTAGAGACAGGATACCCTGAAGCTTTCTTT
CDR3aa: CASSLETGYPEAFF

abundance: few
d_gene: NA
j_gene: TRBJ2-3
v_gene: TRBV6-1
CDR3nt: TGTGCCAGCAGTGAGAGGGTCCTGTGGACAGATACGCAGTATTTT
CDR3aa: CASSERVLWTDTQYF

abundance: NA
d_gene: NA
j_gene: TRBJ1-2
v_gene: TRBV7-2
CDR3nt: TGTGCCAGCAGCGCCTTTCCCGGGGGTCTGGATGGCTACACCTTC
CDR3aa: CASSAFPGGLDGYTF

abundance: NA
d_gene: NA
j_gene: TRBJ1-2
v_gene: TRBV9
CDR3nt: TGTGCCAGCAGCGTAGACGGGTACGATGGCTACACCTTC
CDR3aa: CASSVDGYDGYTF

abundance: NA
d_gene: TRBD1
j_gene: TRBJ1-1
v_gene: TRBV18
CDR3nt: TGTGCCAGCTCACCTCCCGGACAGGGACACACTGAAGCTTTCTTT
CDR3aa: CASSPPGQGHTEAFF

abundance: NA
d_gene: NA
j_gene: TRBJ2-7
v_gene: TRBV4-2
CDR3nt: TGTGCCAGCAGCCAAGATGAAAACTATTCTTACGAGCAGTACTTC
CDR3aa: CASSQDENYSYEQYF

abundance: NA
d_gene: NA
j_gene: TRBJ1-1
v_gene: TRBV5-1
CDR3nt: TGCGCCAGCAGCGAGGGGAACACTGAAGCTTTCTTT
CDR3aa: CASSEGNTEAFF

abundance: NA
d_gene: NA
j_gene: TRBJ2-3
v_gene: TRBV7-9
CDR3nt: TGTGCCAGCAGCCCCGTTACTGGCACAGATACGCAGTATTTT
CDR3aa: CASSPVTGTDTQYF

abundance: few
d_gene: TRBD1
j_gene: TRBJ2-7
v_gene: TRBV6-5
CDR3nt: TGTGCCAGCAGTAGGACAGGGGTTACCTACGAGCAGTACTTC
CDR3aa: CASSRTGVTYEQYF